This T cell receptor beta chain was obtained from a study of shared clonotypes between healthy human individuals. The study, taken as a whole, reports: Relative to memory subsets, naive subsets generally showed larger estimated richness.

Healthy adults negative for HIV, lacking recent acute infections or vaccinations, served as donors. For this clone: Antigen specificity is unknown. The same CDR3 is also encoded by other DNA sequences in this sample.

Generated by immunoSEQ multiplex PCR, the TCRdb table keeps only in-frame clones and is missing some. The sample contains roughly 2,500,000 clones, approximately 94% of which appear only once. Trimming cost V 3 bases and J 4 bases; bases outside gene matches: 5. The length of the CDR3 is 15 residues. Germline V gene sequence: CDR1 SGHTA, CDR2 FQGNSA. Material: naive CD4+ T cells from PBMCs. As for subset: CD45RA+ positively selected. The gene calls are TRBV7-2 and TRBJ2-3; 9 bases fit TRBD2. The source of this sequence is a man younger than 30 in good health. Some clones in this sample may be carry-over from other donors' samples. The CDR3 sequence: CASSFSLAGADTQYF. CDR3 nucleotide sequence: TGTGCCAGCAGCTTTTCATTAGCGGGAGCAGATACGCAGTATTTT. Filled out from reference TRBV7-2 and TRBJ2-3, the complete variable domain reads GAGVSQSPSNKVTEKGKDVELRCDPISGHTALYWYRQSLGQGLEFLIYFQGNSAPDKSGLPSDRFSAERTGGSVSTLTIQRTQQEDSAVYLCASSFSLAGADTQYFGPGTRLTVL.